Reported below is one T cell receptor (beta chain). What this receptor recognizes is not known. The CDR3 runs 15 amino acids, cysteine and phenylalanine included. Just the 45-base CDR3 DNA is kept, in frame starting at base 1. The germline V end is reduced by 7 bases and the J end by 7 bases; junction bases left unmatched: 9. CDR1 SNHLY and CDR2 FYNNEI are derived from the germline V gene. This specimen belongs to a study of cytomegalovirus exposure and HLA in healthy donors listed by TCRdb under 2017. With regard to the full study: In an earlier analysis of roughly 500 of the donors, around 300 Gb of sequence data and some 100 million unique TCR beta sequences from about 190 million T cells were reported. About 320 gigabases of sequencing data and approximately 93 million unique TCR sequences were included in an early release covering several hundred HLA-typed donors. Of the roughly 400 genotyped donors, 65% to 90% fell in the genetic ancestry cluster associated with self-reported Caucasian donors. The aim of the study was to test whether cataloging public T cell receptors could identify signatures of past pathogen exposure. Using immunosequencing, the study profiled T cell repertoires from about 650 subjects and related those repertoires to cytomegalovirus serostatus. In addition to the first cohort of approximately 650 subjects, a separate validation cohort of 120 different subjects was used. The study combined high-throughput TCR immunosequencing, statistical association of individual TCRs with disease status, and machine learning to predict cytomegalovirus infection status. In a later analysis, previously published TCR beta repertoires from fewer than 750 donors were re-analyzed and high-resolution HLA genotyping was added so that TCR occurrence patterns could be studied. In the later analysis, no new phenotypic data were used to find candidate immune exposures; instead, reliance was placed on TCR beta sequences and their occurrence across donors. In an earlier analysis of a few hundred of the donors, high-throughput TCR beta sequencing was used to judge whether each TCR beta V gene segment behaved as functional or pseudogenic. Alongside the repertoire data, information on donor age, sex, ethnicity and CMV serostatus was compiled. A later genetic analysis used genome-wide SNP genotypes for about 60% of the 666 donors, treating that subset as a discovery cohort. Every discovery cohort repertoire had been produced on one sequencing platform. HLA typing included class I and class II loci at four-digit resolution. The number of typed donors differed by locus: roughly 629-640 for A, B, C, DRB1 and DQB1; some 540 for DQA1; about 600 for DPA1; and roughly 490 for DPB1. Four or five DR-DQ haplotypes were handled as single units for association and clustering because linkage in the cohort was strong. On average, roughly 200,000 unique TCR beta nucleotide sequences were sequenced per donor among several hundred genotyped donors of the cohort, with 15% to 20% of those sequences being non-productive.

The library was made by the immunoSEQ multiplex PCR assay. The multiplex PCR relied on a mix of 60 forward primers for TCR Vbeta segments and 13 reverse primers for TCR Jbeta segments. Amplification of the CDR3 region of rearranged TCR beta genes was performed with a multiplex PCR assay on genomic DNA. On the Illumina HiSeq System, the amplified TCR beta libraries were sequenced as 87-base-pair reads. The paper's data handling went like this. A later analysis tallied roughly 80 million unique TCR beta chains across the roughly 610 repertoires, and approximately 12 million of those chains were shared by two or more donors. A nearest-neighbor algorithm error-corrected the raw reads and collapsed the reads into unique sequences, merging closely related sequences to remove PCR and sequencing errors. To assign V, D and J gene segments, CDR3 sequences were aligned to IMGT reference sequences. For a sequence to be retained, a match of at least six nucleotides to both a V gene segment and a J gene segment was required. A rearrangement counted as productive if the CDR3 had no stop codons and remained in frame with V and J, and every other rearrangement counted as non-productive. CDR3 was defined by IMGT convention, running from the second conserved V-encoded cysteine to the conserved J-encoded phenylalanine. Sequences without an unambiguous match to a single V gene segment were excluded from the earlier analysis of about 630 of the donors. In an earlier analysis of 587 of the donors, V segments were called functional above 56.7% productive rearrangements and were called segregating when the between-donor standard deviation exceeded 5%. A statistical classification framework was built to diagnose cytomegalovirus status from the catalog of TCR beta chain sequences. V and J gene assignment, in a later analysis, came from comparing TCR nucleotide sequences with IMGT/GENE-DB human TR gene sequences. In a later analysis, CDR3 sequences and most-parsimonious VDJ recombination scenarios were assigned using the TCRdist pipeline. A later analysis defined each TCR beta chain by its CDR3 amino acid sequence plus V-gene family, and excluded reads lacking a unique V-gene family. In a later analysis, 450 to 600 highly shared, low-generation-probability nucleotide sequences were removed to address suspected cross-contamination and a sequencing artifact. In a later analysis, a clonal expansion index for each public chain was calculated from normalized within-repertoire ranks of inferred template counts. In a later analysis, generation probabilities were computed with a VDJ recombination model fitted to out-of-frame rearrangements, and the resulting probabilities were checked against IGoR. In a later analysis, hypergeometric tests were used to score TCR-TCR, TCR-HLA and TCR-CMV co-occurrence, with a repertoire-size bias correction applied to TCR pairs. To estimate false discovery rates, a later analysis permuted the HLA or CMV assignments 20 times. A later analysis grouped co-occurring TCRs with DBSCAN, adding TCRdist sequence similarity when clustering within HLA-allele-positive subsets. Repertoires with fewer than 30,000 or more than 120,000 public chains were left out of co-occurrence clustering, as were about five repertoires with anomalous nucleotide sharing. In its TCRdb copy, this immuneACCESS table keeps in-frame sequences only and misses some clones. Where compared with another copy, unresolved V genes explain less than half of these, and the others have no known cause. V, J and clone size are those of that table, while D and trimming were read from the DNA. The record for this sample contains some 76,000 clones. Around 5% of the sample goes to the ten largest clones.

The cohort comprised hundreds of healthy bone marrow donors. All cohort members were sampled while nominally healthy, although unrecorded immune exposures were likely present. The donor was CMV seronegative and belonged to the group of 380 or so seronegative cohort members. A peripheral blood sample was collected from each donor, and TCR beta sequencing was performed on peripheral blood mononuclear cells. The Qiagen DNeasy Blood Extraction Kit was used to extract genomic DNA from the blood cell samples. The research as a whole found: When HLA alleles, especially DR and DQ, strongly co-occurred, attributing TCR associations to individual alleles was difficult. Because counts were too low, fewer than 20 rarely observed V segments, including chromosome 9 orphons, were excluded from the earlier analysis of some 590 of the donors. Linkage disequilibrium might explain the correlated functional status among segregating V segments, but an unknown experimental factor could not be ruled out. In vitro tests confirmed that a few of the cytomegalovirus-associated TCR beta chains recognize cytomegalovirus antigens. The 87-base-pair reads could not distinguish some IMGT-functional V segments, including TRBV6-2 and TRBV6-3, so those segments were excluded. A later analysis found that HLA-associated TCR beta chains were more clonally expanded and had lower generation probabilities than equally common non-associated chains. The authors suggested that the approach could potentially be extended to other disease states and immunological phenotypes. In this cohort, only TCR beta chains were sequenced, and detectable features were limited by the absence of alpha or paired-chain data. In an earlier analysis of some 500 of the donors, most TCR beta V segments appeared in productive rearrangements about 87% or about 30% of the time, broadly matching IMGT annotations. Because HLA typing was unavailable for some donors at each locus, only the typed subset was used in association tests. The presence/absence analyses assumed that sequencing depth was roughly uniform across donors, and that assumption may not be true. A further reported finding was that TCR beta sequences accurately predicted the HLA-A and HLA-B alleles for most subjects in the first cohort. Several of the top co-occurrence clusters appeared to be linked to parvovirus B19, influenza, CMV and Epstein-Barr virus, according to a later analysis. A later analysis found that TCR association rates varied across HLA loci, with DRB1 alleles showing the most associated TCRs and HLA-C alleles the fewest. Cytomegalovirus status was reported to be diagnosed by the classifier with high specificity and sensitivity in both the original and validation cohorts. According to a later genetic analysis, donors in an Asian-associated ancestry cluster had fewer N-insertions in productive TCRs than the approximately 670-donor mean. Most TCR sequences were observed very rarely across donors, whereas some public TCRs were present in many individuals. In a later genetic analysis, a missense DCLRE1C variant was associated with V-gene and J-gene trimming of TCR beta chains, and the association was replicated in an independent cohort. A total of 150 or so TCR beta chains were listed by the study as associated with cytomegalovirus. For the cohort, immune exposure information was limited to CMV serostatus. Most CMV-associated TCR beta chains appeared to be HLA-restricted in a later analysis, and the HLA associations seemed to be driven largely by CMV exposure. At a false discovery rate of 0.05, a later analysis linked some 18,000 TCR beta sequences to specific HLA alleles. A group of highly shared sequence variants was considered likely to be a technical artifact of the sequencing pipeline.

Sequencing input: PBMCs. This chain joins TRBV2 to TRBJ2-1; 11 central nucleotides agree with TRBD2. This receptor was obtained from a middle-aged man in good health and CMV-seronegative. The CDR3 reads CASTPGTSGINEQFF. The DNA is TGTGCCAGCACTCCGGGGACTAGCGGTATTAATGAGCAGTTCTTC.